This entry concerns a single TCR beta chain. What it binds is unknown. V lost 0 bases, J lost 4 bases, and 12 bases lay in between. The CDR3 totals 15 residues. In germline, CDR1 is LNHDA, CDR2 SQIVND (reference sequence). Clones were sequenced by immunoSEQ multiplex PCR, and TCRdb holds only the in-frame ones, with some missing. The sample has approximately 76,000 clones, about 89% seen once; the top ten hold under 0.75%. Patients who had autoimmune disease history or got systemic immunosuppression were left out. The sample originates from a study of OX40 agonist ivuxolimab in advanced cancers. Study-wide context: Enrolled patients in dose escalation had cancers that were hepatocellular carcinoma, melanoma, renal cell or head and neck cancer. Three patients had partial responses: one hepatocellular carcinoma, two cutaneous melanoma. Study-level results: On average, CD8+ T cells had more expanded clones than CD4+.

This receptor was taken from an adult with an advanced solid tumor such as melanoma, head and neck, liver or kidney cancer. Sequences were derived from CD4+ or CD8+ T cells sorted from blood, sampled in a trial of the OX40 agonist ivuxolimab. The chain combines TRBV19 with TRBJ1-2, with a tentative D call TRBD1 (5 bases). CDR3 sequence: CASSIDWRGPYGYTF. CDR3 coding DNA: TGTGCCAGTAGTATAGATTGGCGGGGACCCTATGGCTACACCTTC.